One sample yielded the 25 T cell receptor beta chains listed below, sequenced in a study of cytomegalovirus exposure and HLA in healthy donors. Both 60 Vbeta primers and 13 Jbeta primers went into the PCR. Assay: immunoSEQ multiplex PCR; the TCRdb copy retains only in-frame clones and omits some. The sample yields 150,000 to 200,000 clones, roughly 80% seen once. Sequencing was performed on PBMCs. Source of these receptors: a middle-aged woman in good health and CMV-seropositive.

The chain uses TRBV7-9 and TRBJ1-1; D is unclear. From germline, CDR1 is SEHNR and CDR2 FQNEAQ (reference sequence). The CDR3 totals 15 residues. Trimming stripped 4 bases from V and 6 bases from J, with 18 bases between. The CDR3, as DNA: TGTGCCAGCAGCTCTCTTATTGGCCAATTTTCTGAAGCTTTCTTT. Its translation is CASSSLIGQFSEAFF. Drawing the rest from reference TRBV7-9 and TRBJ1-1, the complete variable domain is DTGVSQNPRHKITKRGQNVTFRCDPISEHNRLYWYRQTLGQGPEFLTYFQNEAQLEKSRLLSDRFSAERPKGSFSTLEIQRTEQGDSAMYLCASSSLIGQFSEAFFGQGTRLTVV.

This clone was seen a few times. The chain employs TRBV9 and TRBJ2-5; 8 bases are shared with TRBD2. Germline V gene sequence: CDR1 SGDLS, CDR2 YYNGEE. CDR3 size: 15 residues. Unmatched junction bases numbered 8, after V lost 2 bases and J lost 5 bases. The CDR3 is CASSVDLGGAETQYF. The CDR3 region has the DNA TGTGCCAGCAGCGTGGACCTCGGGGGGGCGGAGACCCAGTACTTC.

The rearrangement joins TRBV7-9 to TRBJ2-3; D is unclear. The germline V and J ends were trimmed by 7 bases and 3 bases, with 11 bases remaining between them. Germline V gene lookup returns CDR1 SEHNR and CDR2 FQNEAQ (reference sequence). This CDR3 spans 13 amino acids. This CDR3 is CASNPAATDTQYF. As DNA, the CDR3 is TGTGCCAGCAACCCGGCGGCTACAGATACGCAGTATTTT.

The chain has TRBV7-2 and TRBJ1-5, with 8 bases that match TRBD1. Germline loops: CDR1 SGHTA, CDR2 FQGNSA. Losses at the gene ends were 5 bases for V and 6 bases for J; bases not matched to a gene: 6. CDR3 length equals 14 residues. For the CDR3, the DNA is TGTGCCAGCAGCCCAACAGGGGGTGGTCAGCCCCAGCATTTT. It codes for CASSPTGGGQPQHF.

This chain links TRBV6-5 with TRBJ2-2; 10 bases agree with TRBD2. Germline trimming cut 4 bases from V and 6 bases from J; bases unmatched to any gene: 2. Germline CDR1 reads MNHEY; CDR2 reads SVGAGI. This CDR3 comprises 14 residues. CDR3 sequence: CASSWGLASGELFF. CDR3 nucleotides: TGTGCCAGCAGTTGGGGACTAGCGTCCGGGGAGCTGTTTTTT.

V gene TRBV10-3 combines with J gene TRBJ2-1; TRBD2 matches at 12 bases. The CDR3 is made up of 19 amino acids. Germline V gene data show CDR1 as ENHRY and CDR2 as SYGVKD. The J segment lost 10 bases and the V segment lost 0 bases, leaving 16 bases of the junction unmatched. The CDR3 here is CAISESETEGLAGPIEQFF. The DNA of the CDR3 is TGTGCCATCAGTGAGTCGGAGACAGAGGGACTAGCGGGCCCCATAGAGCAGTTCTTC.

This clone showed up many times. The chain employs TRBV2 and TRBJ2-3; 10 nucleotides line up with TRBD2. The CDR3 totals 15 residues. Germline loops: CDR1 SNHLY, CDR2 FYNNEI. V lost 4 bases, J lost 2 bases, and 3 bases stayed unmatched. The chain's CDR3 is CASSVLAGPTDTQYF. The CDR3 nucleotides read TGTGCCAGCAGTGTACTAGCGGGACCCACAGATACGCAGTATTTT. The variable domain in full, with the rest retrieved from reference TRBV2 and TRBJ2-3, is EPEVTQTPSHQVTQMGQEVILRCVPISNHLYFYWYRQILGQKVEFLVSFYNNEISEKSEIFDDQFSVERPDGSNFTLKIRSTKLEDSAMYFCASSVLAGPTDTQYFGPGTRLTVL.

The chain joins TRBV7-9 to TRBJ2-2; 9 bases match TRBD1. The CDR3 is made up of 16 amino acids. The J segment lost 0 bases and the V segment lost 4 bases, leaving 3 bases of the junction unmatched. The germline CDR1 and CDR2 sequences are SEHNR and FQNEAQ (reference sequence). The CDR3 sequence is CASSSGQGPNTGELFF. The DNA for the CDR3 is TGTGCCAGCAGCTCAGGACAGGGGCCGAACACCGGGGAGCTGTTTTTT.

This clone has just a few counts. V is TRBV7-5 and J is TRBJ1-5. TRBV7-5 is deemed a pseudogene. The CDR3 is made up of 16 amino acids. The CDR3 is CARSYGFQGGHQPQHF. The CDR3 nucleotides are TGTGCCAGAAGCTACGGCTTCCAGGGAGGACATCAGCCCCAGCATTTT.

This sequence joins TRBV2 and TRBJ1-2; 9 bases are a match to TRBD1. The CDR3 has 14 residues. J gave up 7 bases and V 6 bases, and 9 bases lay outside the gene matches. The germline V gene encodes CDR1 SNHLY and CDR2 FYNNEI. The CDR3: CASRTGTGIAGYTF. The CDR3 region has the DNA TGTGCCAGCAGAACCGGGACAGGGATCGCTGGCTACACCTTC.

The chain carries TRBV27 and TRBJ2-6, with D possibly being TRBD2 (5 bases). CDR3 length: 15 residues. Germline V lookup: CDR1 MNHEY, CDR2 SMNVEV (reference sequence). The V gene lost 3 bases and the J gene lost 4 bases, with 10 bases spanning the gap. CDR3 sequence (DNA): TGTGCCAGCAGTTTGATGGGAGCCGGGGCCAACGTCCTGACTTTC. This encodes CASSLMGAGANVLTF.

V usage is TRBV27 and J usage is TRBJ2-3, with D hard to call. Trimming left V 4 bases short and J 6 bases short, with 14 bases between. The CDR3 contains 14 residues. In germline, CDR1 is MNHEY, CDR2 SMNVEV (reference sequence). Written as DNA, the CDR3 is TGTGCCAGCAGTTACGTCAGTTACGGGGATACGCAGTATTTT. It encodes CASSYVSYGDTQYF.

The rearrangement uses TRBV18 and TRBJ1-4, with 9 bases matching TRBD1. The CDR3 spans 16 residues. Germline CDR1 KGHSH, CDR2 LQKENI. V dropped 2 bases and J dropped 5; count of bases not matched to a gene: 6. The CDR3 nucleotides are TGTGCCAGCTCACCATTGACCGGGACAGGGAATGAAAAACTGTTTTTT. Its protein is CASSPLTGTGNEKLFF.

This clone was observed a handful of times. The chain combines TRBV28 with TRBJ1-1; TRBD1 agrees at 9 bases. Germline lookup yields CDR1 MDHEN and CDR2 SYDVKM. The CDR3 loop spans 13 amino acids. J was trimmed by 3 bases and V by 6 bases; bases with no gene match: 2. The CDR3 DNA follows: TGTGCCAGCAGCCGGGACAGGGACACTGAAGCTTTCTTT. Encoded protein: CASSRDRDTEAFF.

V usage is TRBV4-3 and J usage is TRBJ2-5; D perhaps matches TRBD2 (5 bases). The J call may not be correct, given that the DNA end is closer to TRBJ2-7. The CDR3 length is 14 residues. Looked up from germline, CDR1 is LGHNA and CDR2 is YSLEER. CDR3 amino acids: CASSQEEVSYEQYF. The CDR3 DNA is TGCGCCAGCAGCCAAGAGGAGGTTAGCTACGAGCAGTACTTC.

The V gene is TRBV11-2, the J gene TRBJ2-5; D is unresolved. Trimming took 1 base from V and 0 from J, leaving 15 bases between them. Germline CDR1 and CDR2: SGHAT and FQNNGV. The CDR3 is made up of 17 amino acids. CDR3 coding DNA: TGTGCCAGCAGCTTAGCAGTGTCCTACTATTACCAAGAGACCCAGTACTTC. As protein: CASSLAVSYYYQETQYF.

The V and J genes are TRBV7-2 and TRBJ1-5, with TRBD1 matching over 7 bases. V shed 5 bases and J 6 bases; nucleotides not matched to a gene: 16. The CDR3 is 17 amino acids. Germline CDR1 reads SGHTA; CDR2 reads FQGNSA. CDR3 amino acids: CASSPRTADRVGQPQHF. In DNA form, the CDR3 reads TGTGCCAGCAGCCCCAGAACAGCCGACAGGGTTGGTCAGCCCCAGCATTTT.

CDR3 residues: CASSQDLGAAFF. The CDR3 nucleotides read TGTGCCAGCAGCCAAGATCTGGGGGCAGCTTTCTTT. The genes are TRBV14 and TRBJ1-1, with D possibly matching TRBD1 (6 bases). V was cut by 0 bases and J by 10 bases, with 9 bases left in between. CDR1 and CDR2 (germline): SGHDN, FVKESK. The CDR3 extends over 12 amino acids.

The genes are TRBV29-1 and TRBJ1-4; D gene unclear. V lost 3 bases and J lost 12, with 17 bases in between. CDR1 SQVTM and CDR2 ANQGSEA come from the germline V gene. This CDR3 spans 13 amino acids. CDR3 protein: CSVEVQEGGELFF. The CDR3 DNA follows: TGCAGCGTTGAGGTCCAGGAGGGTGGTGAACTGTTTTTT.

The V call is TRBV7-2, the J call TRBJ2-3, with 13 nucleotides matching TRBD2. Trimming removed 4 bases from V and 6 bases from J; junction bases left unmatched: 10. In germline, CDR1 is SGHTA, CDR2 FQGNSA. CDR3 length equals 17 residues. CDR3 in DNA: TGTGCCAGCAGCTCAGAGCCGGGACTAGCGGGATTCGATACGCAGTATTTT. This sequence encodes CASSSEPGLAGFDTQYF.

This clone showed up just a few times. For the CDR3, the DNA is TGTGCCAGCCGGCGGAGTTCCTCCTACAATGAGCAGTTCTTC. Protein product: CASRRSSSYNEQFF. The rearrangement joins TRBV13 to TRBJ2-1; the D is unclear. V was shortened by 8 bases and J by 0 bases, with 11 bases between the two germline ends. Germline V gives CDR1 PRHDT, CDR2 FYEKMQ (reference sequence). This CDR3 spans 14 amino acids.

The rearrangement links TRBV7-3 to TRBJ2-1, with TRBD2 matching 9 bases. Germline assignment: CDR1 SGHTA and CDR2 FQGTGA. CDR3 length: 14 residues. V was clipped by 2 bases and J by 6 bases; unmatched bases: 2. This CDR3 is CASSLAGGSNEQFF. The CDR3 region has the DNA TGTGCCAGCAGCTTAGCGGGAGGGAGCAATGAGCAGTTCTTC.

The CDR3 is CASRLGGRTMNTEAFF. DNA of the CDR3: TGTGCCAGCAGGCTAGGGGGCCGCACCATGAACACTGAAGCTTTCTTT. The chain joins TRBV28 to TRBJ1-1, with 7 bases matching TRBD1. The germline gives CDR1 MDHEN, CDR2 SYDVKM. The CDR3 length is 16 residues. The J segment lost 0 bases and the V segment lost 6 bases, leaving 10 bases of the junction unmatched.

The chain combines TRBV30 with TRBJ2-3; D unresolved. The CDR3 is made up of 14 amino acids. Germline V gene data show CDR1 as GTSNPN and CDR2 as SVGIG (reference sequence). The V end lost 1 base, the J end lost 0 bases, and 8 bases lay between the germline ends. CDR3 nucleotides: TGTGCCTGGAGTGCTCTCACTAGCACAGATACGCAGTATTTT. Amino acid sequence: CAWSALTSTDTQYF. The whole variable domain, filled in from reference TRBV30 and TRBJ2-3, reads SQTIHQWPATLVQPVGSPLSLECTVEGTSNPNLYWYRQAAGRGLQLLFYSVGIGQISSEVPQNLSASRPQDRQFILSSKKLLLSDSGFYLCAWSALTSTDTQYFGPGTRLTVL.

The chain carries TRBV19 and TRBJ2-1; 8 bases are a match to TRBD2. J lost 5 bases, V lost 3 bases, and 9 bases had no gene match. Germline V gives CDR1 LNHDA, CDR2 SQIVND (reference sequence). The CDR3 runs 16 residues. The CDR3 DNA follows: TGTGCCAGTAGTATCTTCCTAGCGGGCCTAAACAATGAGCAGTTCTTC. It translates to CASSIFLAGLNNEQFF. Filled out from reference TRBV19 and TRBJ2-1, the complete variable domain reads DGGITQSPKYLFRKEGQNVTLSCEQNLNHDAMYWYRQDPGQGLRLIYYSQIVNDFQKGDIAEGYSVSREKKESFPLTVTSAQKNPTAFYLCASSIFLAGLNNEQFFGPGTRLTVL.